This TCR beta chain appears in the sequencing data of a study of OX40 agonist ivuxolimab in advanced cancers. Regarding the complete study: The costimulatory receptor OX40 (CD134) was targeted by ivuxolimab, a fully human IgG2 agonistic monoclonal antibody. Intravenous ivuxolimab was administered to patients every 2 weeks at six dose levels: 0.01, 0.1, 0.3, 1.5, 3 and 10 mg/kg. Of the roughly 52 dose-escalation patients, hepatocellular carcinoma was present in about 20, melanoma in roughly 15, renal cell carcinoma in 9 and head and neck cancer in 9. The dose-escalation cohort was over 70% male with a mean age of about 60 years, ranging from roughly 23 to 79. Prior anti-PD-1, anti-PD-L1 or anti-CTLA-4 therapy was permitted, and checkpoint inhibitors had been received by about 44% of dose-escalation patients. Partial responses occurred in three dose-escalation patients, of whom one had hepatocellular carcinoma and two had cutaneous melanoma. Peripheral TCRbeta sequencing was intended to test whether TCR sequence diversity was altered and clonal T-cell expansion was caused by ivuxolimab. The paper covers the monotherapy dose-escalation part of the phase I ivuxolimab trial, which included N = 52 patients.

The trial excluded patients who had a history of autoimmune disease or who were on systemic immunosuppression. Peripheral blood for TCR sequencing was collected from all dose cohorts at baseline, on cycle 4 day 1, and on cycle 7 day 1. Samples came from an open-label, multicenter, first-in-human phase I dose-escalation trial of ivuxolimab. The trial enrolled adults with locally advanced or metastatic head and neck squamous cell, hepatocellular, melanoma or renal cell carcinoma. CD4+ and CD8+ T cells were sorted separately from peripheral blood before TCR sequencing. What the work shows at the level of the full study, not this receptor alone: Low levels of normalized T-cell clonal expansion were also seen in some patients who did not respond. In the 0.1-3.0 mg/kg groups, partial responders had among the lowest normalized peripheral clonal expansion, particularly in CD8+ T cells. At doses of 0.1 to 3.0 mg/kg, clonal expansion of both CD4+ and CD8+ blood T cells was observed from baseline to week 6. Which antigens the clonally expanded peripheral T cells were specific for was not determined. After ivuxolimab, more expanded clones were found on average in CD8+ T cells than in CD4+ T cells.

As encoded in the germline V gene (reference sequence), CDR1 is SEHNR while CDR2 is FQNEAQ. The cysteine opens and the phenylalanine closes a CDR3 of 18 amino acids. The retained sequence is limited to the CDR3, 54 bases, with the frame set at the first base. In regard to this clone: Its target antigen remains unknown. An end of the junction does not agree with germline; a read error may underlie this. Other DNA sequences within the sample encode an identical CDR3.

To sequence the TCRbeta CDR3 region, genomic DNA was isolated from the sorted cells. The immunoSEQ Assay was used to sequence the TCRbeta CDR3 regions. TCRdb took this table from immuneACCESS and kept in-frame rearrangements with V and J called. Such tables lack part of the clones; where checked against another copy, unresolved V genes explain under half of the gap, and the rest is unexplained. Counted in this sample were approximately 21,000 clones; roughly four fifths of them appeared once. 3% to 3.5% of the sample is taken by the ten largest. Rearrangement joined TRBV7-9 to TRBJ1-1; 7 bases in the junction line up with TRBD1. This TCR derives from an adult with an advanced solid tumor such as melanoma, head and neck, liver or kidney cancer. This material consisted of CD4+ or CD8+ T cells sorted from blood, taken in a trial of the OX40 agonist ivuxolimab. The DNA is TGTGCCAGCAGCTTAGCGGTCAGAGGAGGGGGCGGCGGCACTGAAGCCTTCTTT. Its protein reads: CASSLAVRGGGGGTEAFF.